This T cell receptor beta chain derives from a study of T cell responses to AZD1222 COVID-19 vaccine. Sequenced by immunoSEQ multiplex PCR; TCRdb stores in-frame clones only, minus some. The data show around 120,000 clones, 90% to 95% seen once. The CDR3 totals 15 residues. V dropped 0 bases and J dropped 3; count of bases not matched to a gene: 1. The germline CDR1 and CDR2 sequences are MNHEY and SVGEGT. The rearrangement uses TRBV6-2 or TRBV6-3 and TRBJ2-2, with 7 bases lining up with TRBD2. This sequence was found in an adult who received the AZD1222 COVID-19 vaccine. The sequencing here drew on peripheral blood, taken 28 days after the second AZD1222 dose. The CDR3: CASSYSTSDTGELFF. The CDR3 region has the DNA TGTGCCAGCAGTTACTCTACTAGCGACACCGGGGAGCTGTTTTTT.